A selection of T cell receptor beta chains follows, all from one sample in a study of shared clonotypes between healthy human individuals. Only in-frame clones appear in the TCRdb table, and some are missing; sequencing was by immunoSEQ multiplex PCR. The repertoire has fewer than 2.5 million clones, 93% of them found once; the top ten carry around 0.37%. The sequencing input was naive CD4+ T cells from PBMCs. The source is a man aged 18 to 30 in good health. Some clones in this sample may be carry-over from other donors' samples. The CDR3 runs from the conserved cysteine through the conserved F or W. D genes are given only for firm matches. Part of the rows lack a size; the others show once, few, many or a class for expanded clones.

CDR3aa,CDR3nt,j_gene,d_gene,v_gene,abundance
CASIGGYGYTF,TGTGCCAGCATCGGAGGGTATGGCTACACCTTC,TRBJ1-2,-,TRBV5-5,-
CASSSTGLEQYF,TGCGCCAGCAGCTCGACAGGGCTGGAGCAGTACTTC,TRBJ2-7,TRBD1,TRBV5-1,-
CASTPDRGHEQYF,TGTGCCAGCACTCCGGACAGGGGCCACGAGCAGTACTTC,TRBJ2-7,TRBD1,TRBV28,-
CASLRLAGVGEQFF,TGTGCCAGCCTACGACTAGCGGGAGTGGGTGAGCAGTTCTTC,TRBJ2-1,TRBD2,TRBV7-6,-
CSALGTVNTEAFF,TGCAGCGCCCTCGGGACAGTGAACACTGAAGCTTTCTTT,TRBJ1-1,TRBD1,TRBV29-1,few
CASSDGGLNTGELFF,TGTGCCAGCAGTGACGGGGGATTGAACACCGGGGAGCTGTTTTTT,TRBJ2-2,-,TRBV2,-
CASSHRGAGNTIYF,TGTGCCAGCAGTCACAGAGGGGCTGGAAACACCATATATTTT,TRBJ1-3,-,TRBV25-1,-
CASSLLPQSSYEQYF,TGTGCCAGCAGCCTACTTCCACAAAGCTCCTACGAGCAGTACTTC,TRBJ2-7,-,TRBV27,-
CASSFRTREETQYF,TGCGCCAGCAGCTTTAGGACAAGGGAAGAGACCCAGTACTTC,TRBJ2-5,-,TRBV5-1,-
CAGIGGTGEAFF,TGTGCCGGCATCGGCGGGACAGGAGAAGCTTTCTTT,TRBJ1-1,TRBD1,TRBV7-9,-
CASSPRRTGSRTYEQYF,TGTGCCAGCAGCCCCCGGCGGACAGGGAGTAGGACCTACGAGCAGTACTTC,TRBJ2-7,TRBD1,TRBV11-2,-
CASSPPGTTGANVLTF,TGTGCCAGCTCACCACCAGGCACCACTGGGGCCAACGTCCTGACTTTC,TRBJ2-6,-,TRBV18,-
CASSLGGTYGYTF,TGTGCCAGCAGTTTAGGGGGAACCTATGGCTACACCTTC,TRBJ1-2,-,TRBV28,few
CAWKAGVEQYF,TGTGCCTGGAAGGCGGGGGTCGAGCAGTACTTC,TRBJ2-7,TRBD2,TRBV30,-
CAWRLGTGYYEQYF,TGTGCCTGGAGGTTGGGGACAGGTTATTACGAGCAGTACTTC,TRBJ2-7,TRBD1,TRBV30,-
CASSLNRGSTDTQYF,TGTGCCAGCAGCTTAAACAGGGGTAGCACAGATACGCAGTATTTT,TRBJ2-3,TRBD1,TRBV11-3,-
CAWSDIFGVVLTYEQYF,TGTGCCTGGAGTGACATTTTCGGAGTTGTGTTAACCTACGAGCAGTACTTC,TRBJ2-7,-,TRBV30,-
CASSLGLRGSDTQYF,TGTGCCAGCAGCTTAGGACTCAGAGGCTCAGATACGCAGTATTTT,TRBJ2-3,-,TRBV5-4,-
CATTVDRGRTGELFF,TGCGCCACAACGGTGGACAGGGGGCGAACCGGGGAGCTGTTTTTT,TRBJ2-2,TRBD1,TRBV5-1,-
CASSLAFSGANVLTF,TGTGCCAGCTCTCTAGCCTTCTCTGGGGCCAACGTCCTGACTTTC,TRBJ2-6,-,TRBV18,-
CANSSGTADTQYF,TGTGCCAACTCCAGCGGGACGGCAGATACGCAGTATTTT,TRBJ2-3,TRBD2,TRBV6-4,once
CASSPDIGGYTF,TGTGCCAGCAGCCCCGACATAGGGGGCTACACCTTC,TRBJ1-2,-,TRBV28,few
CASSLISGAQYF,TGTGCCAGCAGCCTAATTTCAGGGGCCCAGTACTTC,TRBJ2-5,-,TRBV7-8,-
CASRGQGTYEQYF,TGTGCCAGCAGGGGACAGGGAACCTACGAGCAGTACTTC,TRBJ2-7,TRBD1,TRBV6-6,once
CASSQRFTGGPGYTF,TGCGCCAGCAGCCAACGATTCACAGGGGGTCCTGGCTACACCTTC,TRBJ1-2,TRBD1,TRBV4-3,-
CATSSPPGLAGGRDTQYF,TGTGCCACCAGCAGCCCTCCGGGACTAGCGGGAGGAAGAGATACGCAGTATTTT,TRBJ2-3,TRBD2,TRBV15,-
CAIRQNRDTNTEAFF,TGTGCCATCAGGCAAAACAGGGACACTAACACTGAAGCTTTCTTT,TRBJ1-1,-,TRBV10-3,-
CASTFNGGMNTEAFF,TGCGCCAGCACTTTCAACGGGGGAATGAACACTGAAGCTTTCTTT,TRBJ1-1,-,TRBV5-1,-
CAFRGGTRDSGANVLTF,TGTGCCTTTAGGGGGGGAACCCGCGATTCTGGGGCCAACGTCCTGACTTTC,TRBJ2-6,-,TRBV30,-
CASSLHPGGYTF,TGTGCCAGCAGCCTTCACCCGGGTGGCTACACCTTC,TRBJ1-2,-,TRBV21-1,once
CASSAGTGTEAFF,TGTGCCAGTAGTGCCGGGACGGGGACTGAAGCTTTCTTT,TRBJ1-1,-,TRBV19,few
CASSTRQNTEAFF,TGTGCCAGTAGTACCCGACAGAACACTGAAGCTTTCTTT,TRBJ1-1,-,TRBV19,-
CAWRAGTVHGYTF,TGTGCCTGGAGGGCAGGGACAGTCCATGGCTACACCTTC,TRBJ1-2,TRBD1,TRBV30,-
CASSYGSNEKLFF,TGCGCCAGCAGCTATGGTTCCAATGAAAAACTGTTTTTT,TRBJ1-4,-,TRBV4-1,-
CASVRTGSEETQYF,TGTGCCAGCGTCCGAACAGGGTCAGAAGAGACCCAGTACTTC,TRBJ2-5,-,TRBV6-6,-
CASSLTDSNTEAFF,TGTGCCAGCAGTTTAACAGACTCGAACACTGAAGCTTTCTTT,TRBJ1-1,-,TRBV28,-
CASSFLSSGDTQYF,TGCGCCAGCAGCTTCTTGTCCAGCGGGGATACGCAGTATTTT,TRBJ2-3,-,TRBV5-1,-
CASSEGGRATVQFF,TGTGCCAGCAGTGAAGGCGGGAGGGCCACGGTGCAGTTCTTC,TRBJ2-1,TRBD2,TRBV2,-
CASSTLGGDEQYF,TGTGCCAGTAGTACCCTCGGAGGAGACGAGCAGTACTTC,TRBJ2-7,-,TRBV19,-
CASSQGQQGYGSNQPQHF,TGCGCCAGCAGCCAAGGACAACAGGGGTACGGGAGCAATCAGCCCCAGCATTTT,TRBJ1-5,TRBD1,TRBV4-1,-
CASQKGYRGLSGGYTF,TGTGCCAGTCAGAAAGGCTATCGGGGACTCTCGGGAGGCTACACCTTC,TRBJ1-2,-,TRBV28,-
CASSLRLAGERWYEQYF,TGTGCCAGCAGCTTAAGGCTAGCGGGAGAGAGGTGGTACGAGCAGTACTTC,TRBJ2-7,TRBD2,TRBV7-2,-
CASRAGQAKQYF,TGTGCCAGCAGGGCCGGACAGGCCAAGCAGTACTTC,TRBJ2-7,TRBD1,TRBV5-8,-
CASSSLGGSSGETQYF,TGTGCCAGCAGCTCCCTGGGAGGGAGCTCGGGAGAGACCCAGTACTTC,TRBJ2-5,TRBD2,TRBV9,-
CSVYTGGGQETQYF,TGCAGCGTCTACACAGGGGGCGGGCAAGAGACCCAGTACTTC,TRBJ2-5,TRBD1,TRBV29-1,-
CASSLYRTAMNTEAFF,TGTGCCAGCAGCCTCTATCGGACAGCCATGAACACTGAAGCTTTCTTT,TRBJ1-1,-,TRBV5-8,-
CASSAGLAEYNEQFF,TGTGCCAGCAGCGCGGGACTAGCGGAATACAATGAGCAGTTCTTC,TRBJ2-1,TRBD2,TRBV9,once
CASSRGQGGTDTQYF,TGTGCCAGCAGCCGAGGACAGGGAGGCACAGATACGCAGTATTTT,TRBJ2-3,TRBD1,TRBV7-9,-